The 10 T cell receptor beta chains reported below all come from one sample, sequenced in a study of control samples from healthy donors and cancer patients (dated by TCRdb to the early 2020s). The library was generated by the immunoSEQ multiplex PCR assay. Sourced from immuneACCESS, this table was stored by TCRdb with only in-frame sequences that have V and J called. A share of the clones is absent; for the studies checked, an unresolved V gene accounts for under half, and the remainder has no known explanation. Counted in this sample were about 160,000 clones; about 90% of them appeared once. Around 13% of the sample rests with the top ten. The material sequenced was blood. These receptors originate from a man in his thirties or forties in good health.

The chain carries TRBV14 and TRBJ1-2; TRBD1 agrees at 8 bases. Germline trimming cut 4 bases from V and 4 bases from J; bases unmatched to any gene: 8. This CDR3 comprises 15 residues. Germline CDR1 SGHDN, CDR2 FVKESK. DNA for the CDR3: TGTGCCAGCAGCCGACGACAGGGGCGGGCCTATGGCTACACCTTC. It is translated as CASSRRQGRAYGYTF.

CDR3 loop: CATSDPHMEGGPNEQFF. The CDR3 DNA is TGTGCCACCAGTGATCCCCACATGGAGGGTGGCCCCAATGAGCAGTTCTTC. The V gene is TRBV24-1, the J gene TRBJ2-1; a possible D gene is TRBD2 (6 bases). Trimming cost V 3 bases and J 6 bases, with 20 bases left between them. The germline CDR1 and CDR2 sequences are KGHDR and SFDVKD. The CDR3 is 17 amino acids.

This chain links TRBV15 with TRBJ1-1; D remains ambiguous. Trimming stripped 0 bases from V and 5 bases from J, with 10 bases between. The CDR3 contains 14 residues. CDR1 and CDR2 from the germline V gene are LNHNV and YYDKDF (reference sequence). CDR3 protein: CATSREGFGTEAFF. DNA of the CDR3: TGTGCCACCAGCAGAGAAGGTTTCGGGACTGAAGCTTTCTTT. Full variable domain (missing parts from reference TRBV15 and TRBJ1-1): DAMVIQNPRYQVTQFGKPVTLSCSQTLNHNVMYWYQQKSSQAPKLLFHYYDKDFNNEADTPDNFQSRRPNTSFCFLDIRSPGLGDTAMYLCATSREGFGTEAFFGQGTRLTVV.

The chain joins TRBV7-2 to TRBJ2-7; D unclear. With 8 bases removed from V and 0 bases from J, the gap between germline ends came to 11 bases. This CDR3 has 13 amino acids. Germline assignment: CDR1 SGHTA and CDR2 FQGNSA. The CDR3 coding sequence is TGTGCCAGCTGCCCCGCAAGCTCCTACGAGCAGTACTTC. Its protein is CASCPASSYEQYF.

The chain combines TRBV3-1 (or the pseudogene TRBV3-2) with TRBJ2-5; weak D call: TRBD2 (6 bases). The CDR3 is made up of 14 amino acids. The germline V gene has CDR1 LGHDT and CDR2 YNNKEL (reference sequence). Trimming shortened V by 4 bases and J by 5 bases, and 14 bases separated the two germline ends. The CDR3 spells CASSPGTPGETQYF. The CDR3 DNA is TGTGCCAGCAGCCCGGGGACTCCCGGGGAGACCCAGTACTTC.

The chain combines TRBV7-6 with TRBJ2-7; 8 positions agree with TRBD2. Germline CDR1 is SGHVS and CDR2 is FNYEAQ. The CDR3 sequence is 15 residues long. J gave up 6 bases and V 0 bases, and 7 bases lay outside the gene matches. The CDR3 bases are TGTGCCAGCAGCTTAGCCCCGGGACTAGGGGGCGAGCAGTACTTC. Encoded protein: CASSLAPGLGGEQYF.

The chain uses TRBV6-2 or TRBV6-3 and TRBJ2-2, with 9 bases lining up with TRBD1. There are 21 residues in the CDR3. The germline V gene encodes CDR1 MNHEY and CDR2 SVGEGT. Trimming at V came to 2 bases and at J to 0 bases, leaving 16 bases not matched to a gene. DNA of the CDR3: TGTGCCAGCAGTTACCGGGACAGGGAAAACCCCAGGCCATCGAACACCGGGGAGCTGTTTTTT. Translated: CASSYRDRENPRPSNTGELFF.

The CDR3 DNA reads TGTGCCAGCAGCTTAACAGCGGGAGGGCGATTATACGAGCAGTACTTC. Translation: CASSLTAGGRLYEQYF. The chain uses TRBV7-2 and TRBJ2-7, with TRBD2 identical over 10 bases. Trimming at V came to 2 bases and at J to 4 bases, leaving 8 bases not matched to a gene. Germline values: CDR1 SGHTA, CDR2 FQGNSA. The length of the CDR3 is 16 residues.

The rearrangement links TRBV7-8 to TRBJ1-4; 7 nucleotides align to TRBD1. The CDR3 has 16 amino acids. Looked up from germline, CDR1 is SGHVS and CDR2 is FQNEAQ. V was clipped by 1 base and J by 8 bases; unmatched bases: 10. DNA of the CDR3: TGTGCCAGCAGCTTAGGGGGGGTACAGGGGAGCGAAAAACTGTTTTTT. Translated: CASSLGGVQGSEKLFF.

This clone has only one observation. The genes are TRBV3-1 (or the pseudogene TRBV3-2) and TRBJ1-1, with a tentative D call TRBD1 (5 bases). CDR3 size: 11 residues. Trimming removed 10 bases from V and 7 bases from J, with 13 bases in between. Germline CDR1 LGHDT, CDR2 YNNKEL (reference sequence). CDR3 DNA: TGTGCCACCGGGGGGAGCAGTGAAGCTTTCTTT. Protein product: CATGGSSEAFF.